This T cell receptor beta chain derives from a study of blood T cell repertoires in COVID-19. CDR1 is LGHNA, CDR2 YNFKEQ, per germline. This CDR3 comprises 15 residues. Germline trimming cut 4 bases from V and 2 bases from J; bases unmatched to any gene: 6. Libraries were prepared by immunoSEQ multiplex PCR; TCRdb keeps only in-frame clonotypes and omits some of them. The top ten clones hold approximately 9.6% of a sample with 200,000 to 250,000 clones, almost 85% of them seen once. This clone was seen only a few times. J is TRBJ2-3 and V is TRBV4-2; 7 nucleotides match TRBD2. This TCR derives from a woman in her forties or fifties with acute COVID-19. The sample taken for sequencing was PBMCs or T cells enriched from blood (not recorded which). Here the CDR3 reads CASSPKLAVTDTQYF. CDR3 nucleotides: TGTGCCAGCAGCCCAAAGCTAGCGGTCACAGATACGCAGTATTTT.